The 13 T cell receptor beta chains below were found in one sample sequenced in a study of STAT5B mutations in CD4+ large granular lymphocyte leukemia. Assay used: immunoSEQ multiplex PCR; TCRdb lists only in-frame clones, some missing. The sample has tens of thousands of clones; about 76% are singletons. The specimen was CD4+ T cells from blood buffy coats. The receptors here all came from a human donor in good health.

This chain connects TRBV6-4 to TRBJ1-1; 7 bases agree with TRBD1. Germline V CDR1 and CDR2: MRHNA, SNTAGT. Trimming removed 6 bases from V and 0 bases from J; junction bases left unmatched: 7. The CDR3 consists of 15 residues. CDR3 nucleotides: TGTGCCAGCAGCCCGGACAGGATGATGAACACTGAAGCTTTCTTT. This gives the protein CASSPDRMMNTEAFF.

This clone was counted a single time. This chain connects TRBV12-5 to TRBJ2-2; TRBD2 aligns across 9 bases. The CDR3 runs 17 residues. With 0 bases clipped from V and 4 bases from J, the junction kept 6 bases outside the gene matches. Germline CDR1 is LGHNT and CDR2 is FRNRAP. The CDR3 nucleotides read TGTGCTAGTGGTTTGGTAGGCGGGGGGGCCCCCACCGGGGAGCTGTTTTTT. Its protein product is CASGLVGGGAPTGELFF.

There are a few counts of this clone. The chain couples TRBV5-1 to TRBJ2-1; 7 nucleotides align to TRBD1. V was clipped by 2 bases and J by 4 bases; unmatched bases: 6. Germline lookup yields CDR1 SGHRS and CDR2 YFSETQ. This CDR3 has 15 residues. The CDR3 DNA follows: TGCGCCAGCAGCTTACAGGGGTCCGTATACAATGAGCAGTTCTTC. It translates to CASSLQGSVYNEQFF.

The rearrangement uses TRBV5-4 and TRBJ1-3, with D unresolved. The V gene's germline CDR1 is SGHNT and CDR2 YYREEE (reference sequence). The V and J ends lost 1 base and 3 bases respectively, with 14 bases between them. The CDR3 length is 16 residues. CDR3 nucleotides: TGTGCCAGCAGCTTGACTAGGGATCGGGTTGGAAACACCATATATTTT. Its protein product is CASSLTRDRVGNTIYF. Full variable domain (missing parts from reference TRBV5-4 and TRBJ1-3): ETGVTQSPTHLIKTRGQQVTLRCSSQSGHNTVSWYQQALGQGPQFIFQYYREEENGRGNFPPRFSGLQFPNYSSELNVNALELDDSALYLCASSLTRDRVGNTIYFGEGSWLTVV.

The chain joins TRBV10-3 to TRBJ2-3; weak D call: TRBD2 (5 bases). Trimming cost V 4 bases and J 2 bases, with 13 bases left between them. The CDR3 spans 15 residues. Germline CDR1 and CDR2: ENHRY and SYGVKD. In nucleotides, the CDR3 is TGTGCCATCAGTGCCCGTAGCGTTCTCACAGATACGCAGTATTTT. The encoded protein is CAISARSVLTDTQYF.

This chain links TRBV18 with TRBJ1-1; D possibly corresponds to TRBD1 (5 bases). The germline V gene has CDR1 KGHSH and CDR2 LQKENI. The CDR3 covers 14 residues. Trimming shortened V by 4 bases and J by 2 bases, and 11 bases separated the two germline ends. The CDR3 here is CASSRLQVNTEAFF. The DNA of the CDR3 is TGTGCCAGCTCACGATTACAGGTAAACACTGAAGCTTTCTTT.

In regard to this clone: Other nucleotide sequences from this sample produce the same CDR3. V and J are TRBV29-1 and TRBJ2-5; 7 positions match TRBD2. The V and J ends lost 7 bases and 4 bases, in that order; junction bases with no gene match: 6. Germline-derived CDR1 and CDR2 are SQVTM and ANQGSEA. The CDR3 spans 12 residues. The CDR3 region is CSGRTGGETQYF. CDR3 in DNA: TGCAGCGGGCGAACGGGGGGAGAGACCCAGTACTTC.

This chain joins TRBV30 and TRBJ2-1; no clear D gene. CDR1 and CDR2 (germline): GTSNPN, SVGIG (reference sequence). This CDR3 contains 14 residues. Between the trimmed V and J ends, which lost 1 base and 12 bases, there was a span of 19 bases. CDR3 bases: TGTGCCTGGAGTGCATCGATGTTAGGCCGCGCGCAGTTCTTC. It specifies CAWSASMLGRAQFF.

The J gene is TRBJ1-5, the V gene TRBV18; D is ambiguous. V was cut by 2 bases and J by 0 bases, with 2 bases left in between. The length of the CDR3 is 13 residues. Germline V CDR1 and CDR2: KGHSH, LQKENI. CDR3 coding DNA: TGTGCCAGCTCACCAAATAGCAATCAGCCCCAGCATTTT. Translating it yields CASSPNSNQPQHF.

The V and J genes are TRBV19 and TRBJ1-1; D is unresolved. The CDR3 consists of 13 residues. Germline lookup yields CDR1 LNHDA and CDR2 SQIVND (reference sequence). Trimming left V 4 bases short and J 11 bases short, with 17 bases between. CDR3 sequence (DNA): TGTGCCAGTAGTACCAACTTTCCCTCAACGGCTTTCTTT. It specifies CASSTNFPSTAFF.

This clone was seen a few times. The chain is built from TRBV9 and TRBJ2-2, with 7 bases lining up with TRBD2. Germline assignment: CDR1 SGDLS and CDR2 YYNGEE. Trimming took 0 bases from V and 1 from J; bases not matched to a gene: 3. The CDR3 spans 16 residues. The CDR3 loop reads CASSVESGKNTGELFF. DNA for the CDR3: TGTGCCAGCAGCGTAGAAAGCGGGAAGAACACCGGGGAGCTGTTTTTT.

With respect to this clone: A junction boundary mismatches the germline segment, possibly from a read error. This sample includes further DNA sequences coding for the same CDR3. The rearrangement joins TRBV7-9 to TRBJ1-2, with D tentatively TRBD1 (6 bases). CDR1 is SEHNR and CDR2 is FQNEAQ in the germline V gene (reference sequence). CDR3 length: 14 residues. Written as DNA, the CDR3 is TGTGCCAGCAGTTTAGCTTGGGGGACAAATGGCTACACCTTC. Protein product: CASSLAWGTNGYTF.

This clone was picked up a small number of times. The rearrangement joins TRBV6-5 to TRBJ1-5; D call uncertain. V was trimmed by 5 bases and J by 7 bases, leaving 18 bases between them. The CDR3 covers 15 residues. Germline V gives CDR1 MNHEY, CDR2 SVGAGI. CDR3 sequence: CASSPTVSPYQPQHF. DNA of the CDR3: TGTGCCAGCAGTCCGACCGTATCCCCATACCAGCCCCAGCATTTT.